Below are 6 T cell receptor beta chains sequenced from a single sample in a study of early T cells in non-severe SARS-CoV-2 infection. TCRdb itself ran the 5' RACE reads through MiXCR, one entry per CDR3 protein. The sample consists of some 64,000 distinct CDR3 sequences, about 12% of them appearing once. The sample was whole blood. The source of these receptors is an adult who was a healthcare worker with PCR-confirmed SARS-CoV-2 infection or an uninfected control (not recorded which).

The rearrangement joins TRBV28 to TRBJ1-4; TRBD1 aligns across 9 bases. Trimming took 3 bases from V and 5 from J; bases not matched to a gene: 4. The CDR3 extends over 15 amino acids. The germline gives CDR1 MDHEN, CDR2 SYDVKM. CDR3 nucleotide sequence: TGTGCCAGCAGTTTGGGACAGGGAGGAAATGAAAAACTGTTTTTT. It is translated as CASSLGQGGNEKLFF.

This clonotype was picked up many times. The chain links TRBV7-8 to TRBJ2-5; maybe TRBD1 (5 bases). This CDR3 contains 15 residues. Per the germline V gene, CDR1 is SGHVS and CDR2 is FQNEAQ. The V gene lost 8 bases and the J gene lost 4 bases, with 20 bases spanning the gap. This CDR3 is CASRSGQGTRETQYF. As DNA, the CDR3 is TGTGCCAGCCGATCCGGGCAGGGTACAAGAGAGACCCAGTACTTC.

A few counts support this clonotype. The chain employs TRBV29-1 and TRBJ1-1; D gene uncertain. Deletions cut 5 bases from V and 3 bases from J, with 7 bases between. CDR1 and CDR2 (germline): SQVTM, ANQGSEA. This CDR3 has 11 residues. The CDR3 here is CSVWFDTEAFF. The CDR3 DNA reads as TGCAGCGTTTGGTTTGACACTGAAGCTTTCTTT.

The rearrangement uses TRBV27 and TRBJ2-2, with 12 bases aligning to TRBD2. CDR3 size: 16 residues. From germline, CDR1 is MNHEY and CDR2 SMNVEV (reference sequence). The V segment lost 5 bases and the J segment 5 bases; nucleotides outside the gene matches: 6. The CDR3 loop is CASSTTSGRITGELFF. As DNA, the CDR3 is TGTGCCAGCAGTACGACTAGCGGGAGAATTACCGGGGAGCTGTTTTTT.

The chain uses TRBV19 and TRBJ2-1; 7 bases match TRBD2. Germline CDR1 reads LNHDA; CDR2 reads SQIVND (reference sequence). This CDR3 region has 19 residues. With V trimmed by 4 bases and J by 0 bases, 15 bases remained unmatched. The CDR3 protein is CASSKLELALTRSYNEQFF. The CDR3 coding sequence is TGTGCCAGTAGTAAGTTAGAACTAGCGCTAACTCGCTCCTACAATGAGCAGTTCTTC.

This clonotype was seen many times. The V and J genes are TRBV7-8 and TRBJ1-2; D is ambiguous. The length of the CDR3 is 15 residues. V was trimmed by 3 bases and J by 0 bases, leaving 11 bases between them. Germline CDR1 reads SGHVS; CDR2 reads FQNEAQ. For the CDR3, the DNA is TGTGCCAGCAGCTTGGAAGGCCGGACTAACTATGGCTACACCTTC. Protein: CASSLEGRTNYGYTF.